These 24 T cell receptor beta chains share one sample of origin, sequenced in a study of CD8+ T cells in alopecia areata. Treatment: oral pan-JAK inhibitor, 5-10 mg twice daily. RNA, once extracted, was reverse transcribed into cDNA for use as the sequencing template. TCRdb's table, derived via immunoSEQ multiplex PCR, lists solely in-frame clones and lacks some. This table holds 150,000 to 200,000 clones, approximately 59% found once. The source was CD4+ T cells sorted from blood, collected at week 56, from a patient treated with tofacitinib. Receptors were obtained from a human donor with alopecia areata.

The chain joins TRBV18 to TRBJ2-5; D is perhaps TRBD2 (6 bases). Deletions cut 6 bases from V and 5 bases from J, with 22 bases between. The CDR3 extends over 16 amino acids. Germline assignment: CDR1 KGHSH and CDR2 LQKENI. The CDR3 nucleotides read TGTGCCAGCTCCCAACGACTAGGAGTGGAGGGCGAGACCCAGTACTTC. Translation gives CASSQRLGVEGETQYF.

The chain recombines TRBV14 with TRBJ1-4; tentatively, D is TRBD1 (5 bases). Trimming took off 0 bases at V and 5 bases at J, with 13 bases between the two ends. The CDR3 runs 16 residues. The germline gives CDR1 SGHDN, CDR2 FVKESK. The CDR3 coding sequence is TGTGCCAGCAGCCAAGAAGGGGCCGGAATGAATGAAAAACTGTTTTTT. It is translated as CASSQEGAGMNEKLFF.

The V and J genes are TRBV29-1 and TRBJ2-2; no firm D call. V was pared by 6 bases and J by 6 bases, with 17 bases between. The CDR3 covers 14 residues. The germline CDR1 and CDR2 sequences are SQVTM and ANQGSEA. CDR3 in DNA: TGCAGCGTCTGTGTGACCACGACATCCGGGGAGCTGTTTTTT. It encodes CSVCVTTTSGELFF.

DNA for the CDR3: TGTGCCTGGAGTGGGAGGGGGAGGCTAACCTACGAGCAGTACTTC. Protein sequence: CAWSGRGRLTYEQYF. The V gene is TRBV30, the J gene TRBJ2-7, with D perhaps being TRBD1 or TRBD2 (6 bases each). This CDR3 contains 15 residues. Trimming cost V 1 base and J 2 bases, with 15 bases left between them. The germline V gene encodes CDR1 GTSNPN and CDR2 SVGIG (reference sequence).

The CDR3 DNA is TGTGCCAGCAGAGTCACGGACAGGGGAGTGGCCAAACTGTTTTTT. It codes for CASRVTDRGVAKLFF. V usage is TRBV2 and J usage is TRBJ1-4; 9 nucleotides match TRBD1. Germline CDR1 reads SNHLY; CDR2 reads FYNNEI. Unmatched junction bases numbered 13, after V lost 6 bases and J lost 11 bases. This CDR3 region has 15 residues. Using reference TRBV2 and TRBJ1-4 for the parts outside the CDR3, the full variable domain is EPEVTQTPSHQVTQMGQEVILRCVPISNHLYFYWYRQILGQKVEFLVSFYNNEISEKSEIFDDQFSVERPDGSNFTLKIRSTKLEDSAMYFCASRVTDRGVAKLFFGSGTQLSVL.

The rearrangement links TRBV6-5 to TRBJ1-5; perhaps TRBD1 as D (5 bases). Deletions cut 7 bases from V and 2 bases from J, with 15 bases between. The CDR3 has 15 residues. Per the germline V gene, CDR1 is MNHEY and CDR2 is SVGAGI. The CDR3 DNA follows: TGTGCCAGCACCCCGGGGCGGGGTGGCAATCAGCCCCAGCATTTT. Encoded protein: CASTPGRGGNQPQHF.

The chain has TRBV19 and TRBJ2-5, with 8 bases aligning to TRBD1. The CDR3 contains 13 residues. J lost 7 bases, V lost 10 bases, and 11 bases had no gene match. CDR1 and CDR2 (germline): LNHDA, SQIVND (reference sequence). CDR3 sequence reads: CATEDRALGTQYF. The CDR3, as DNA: TGTGCCACCGAGGACAGGGCCCTTGGGACCCAGTACTTC. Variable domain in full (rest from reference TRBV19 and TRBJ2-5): DGGITQSPKYLFRKEGQNVTLSCEQNLNHDAMYWYRQDPGQGLRLIYYSQIVNDFQKGDIAEGYSVSREKKESFPLTVTSAQKNPTAFYLCATEDRALGTQYFGPGTRLLVL.

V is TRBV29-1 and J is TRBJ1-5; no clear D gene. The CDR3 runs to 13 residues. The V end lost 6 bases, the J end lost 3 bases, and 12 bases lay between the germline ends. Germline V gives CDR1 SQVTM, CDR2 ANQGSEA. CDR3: CSVAPGNNQPQHF. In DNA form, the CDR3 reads TGCAGCGTGGCCCCGGGAAACAATCAGCCCCAGCATTTT.

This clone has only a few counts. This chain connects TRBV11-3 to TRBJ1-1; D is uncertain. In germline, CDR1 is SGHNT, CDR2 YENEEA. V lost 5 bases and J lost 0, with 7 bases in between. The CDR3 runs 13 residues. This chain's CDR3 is CASSHGVNTEAFF. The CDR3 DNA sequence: TGTGCCAGCAGCCACGGCGTGAACACTGAAGCTTTCTTT.

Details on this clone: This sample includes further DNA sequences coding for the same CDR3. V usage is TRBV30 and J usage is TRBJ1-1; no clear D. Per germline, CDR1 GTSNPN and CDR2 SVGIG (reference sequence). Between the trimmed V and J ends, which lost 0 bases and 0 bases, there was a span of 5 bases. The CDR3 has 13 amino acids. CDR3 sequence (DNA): TGTGCCTGGAGTGTCAGTATGAACACTGAAGCTTTCTTT. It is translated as CAWSVSMNTEAFF.

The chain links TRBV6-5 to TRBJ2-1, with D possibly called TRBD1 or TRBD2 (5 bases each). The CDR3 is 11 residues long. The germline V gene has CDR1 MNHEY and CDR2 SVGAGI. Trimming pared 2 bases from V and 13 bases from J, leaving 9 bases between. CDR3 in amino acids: CASSYPGRQFF. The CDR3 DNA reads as TGTGCCAGCAGTTACCCGGGACGCCAGTTCTTC.

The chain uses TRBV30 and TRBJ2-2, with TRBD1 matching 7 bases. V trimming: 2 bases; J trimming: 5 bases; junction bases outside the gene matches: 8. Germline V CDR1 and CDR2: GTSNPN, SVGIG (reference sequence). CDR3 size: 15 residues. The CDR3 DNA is TGTGCCTGGAGTAGACGGGACAGTATTACCGGGGAGCTGTTTTTT. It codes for CAWSRRDSITGELFF.

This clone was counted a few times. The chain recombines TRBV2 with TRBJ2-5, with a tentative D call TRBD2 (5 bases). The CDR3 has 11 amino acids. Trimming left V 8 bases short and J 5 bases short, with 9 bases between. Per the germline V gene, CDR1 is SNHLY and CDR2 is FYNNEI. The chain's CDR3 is CASWTAETQYF. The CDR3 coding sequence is TGTGCCAGCTGGACTGCGGAGACCCAGTACTTC. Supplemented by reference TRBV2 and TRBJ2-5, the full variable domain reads EPEVTQTPSHQVTQMGQEVILRCVPISNHLYFYWYRQILGQKVEFLVSFYNNEISEKSEIFDDQFSVERPDGSNFTLKIRSTKLEDSAMYFCASWTAETQYFGPGTRLLVL.

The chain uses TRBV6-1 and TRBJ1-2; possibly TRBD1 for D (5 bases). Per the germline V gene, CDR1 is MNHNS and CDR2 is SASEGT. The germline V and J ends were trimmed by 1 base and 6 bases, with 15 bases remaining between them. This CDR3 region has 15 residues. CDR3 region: CASSEGQGLRDGYTF. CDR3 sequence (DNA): TGTGCCAGCAGTGAAGGTCAGGGTCTTAGAGATGGCTACACCTTC.

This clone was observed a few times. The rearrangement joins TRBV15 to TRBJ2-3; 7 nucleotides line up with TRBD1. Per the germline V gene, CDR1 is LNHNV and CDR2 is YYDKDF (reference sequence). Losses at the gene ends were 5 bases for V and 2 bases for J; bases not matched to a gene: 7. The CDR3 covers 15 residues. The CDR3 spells CATSGYRGPTDTQYF. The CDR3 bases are TGTGCCACCAGCGGCTACAGGGGCCCCACAGATACGCAGTATTTT.

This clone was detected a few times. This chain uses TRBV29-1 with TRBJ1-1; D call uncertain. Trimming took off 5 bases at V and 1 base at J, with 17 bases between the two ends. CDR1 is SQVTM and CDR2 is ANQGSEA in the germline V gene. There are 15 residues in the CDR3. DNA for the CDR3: TGCAGCGTTCTCATCTCCGCCGGGCAGAACACTGAAGCTTTCTTT. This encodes CSVLISAGQNTEAFF. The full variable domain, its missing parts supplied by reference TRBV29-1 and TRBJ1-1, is SAVISQKPSRDICQRGTSLTIQCQVDSQVTMMFWYRQQPGQSLTLIATANQGSEATYESGFVIDKFPISRPNLTFSTLTVSNMSPEDSSIYLCSVLISAGQNTEAFFGQGTRLTVV.

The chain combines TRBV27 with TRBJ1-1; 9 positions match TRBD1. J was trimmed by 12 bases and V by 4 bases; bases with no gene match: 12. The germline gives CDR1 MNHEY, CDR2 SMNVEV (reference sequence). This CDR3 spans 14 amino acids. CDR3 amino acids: CASSSRTGGYFPFF. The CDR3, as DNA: TGTGCCAGCAGTTCCAGAACAGGGGGCTACTTTCCTTTCTTT.

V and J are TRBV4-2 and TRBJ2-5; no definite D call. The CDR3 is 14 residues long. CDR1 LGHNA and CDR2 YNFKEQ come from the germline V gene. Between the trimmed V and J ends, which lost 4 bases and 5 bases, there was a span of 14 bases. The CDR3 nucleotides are TGTGCCAGCAGCCGTCAAGATTCCAGGGAGACCCAGTACTTC. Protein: CASSRQDSRETQYF.

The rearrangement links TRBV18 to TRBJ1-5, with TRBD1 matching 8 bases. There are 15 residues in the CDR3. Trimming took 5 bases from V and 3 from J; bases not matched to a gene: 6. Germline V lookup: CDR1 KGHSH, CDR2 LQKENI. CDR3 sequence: CASSEGQAPNQPQHF. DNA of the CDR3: TGTGCCAGCTCAGAGGGACAGGCACCCAATCAGCCCCAGCATTTT.

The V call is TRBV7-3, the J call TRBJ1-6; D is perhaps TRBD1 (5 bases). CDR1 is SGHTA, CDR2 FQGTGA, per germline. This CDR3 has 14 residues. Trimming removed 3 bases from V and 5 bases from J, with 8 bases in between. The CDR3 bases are TGTGCCAGCAGCTTGGCCAGGGATAATTCACCCCTCCACTTT. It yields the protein CASSLARDNSPLHF.

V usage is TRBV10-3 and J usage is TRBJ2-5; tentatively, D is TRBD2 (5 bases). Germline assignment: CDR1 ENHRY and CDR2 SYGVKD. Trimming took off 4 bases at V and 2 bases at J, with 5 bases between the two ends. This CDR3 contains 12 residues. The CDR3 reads CAISAGQETQYF. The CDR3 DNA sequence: TGTGCCATCAGTGCGGGGCAAGAGACCCAGTACTTC.

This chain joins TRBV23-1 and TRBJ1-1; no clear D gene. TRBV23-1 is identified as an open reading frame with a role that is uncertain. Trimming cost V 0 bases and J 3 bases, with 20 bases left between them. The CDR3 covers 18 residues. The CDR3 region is CASSQSSAIEGLDTEAFF. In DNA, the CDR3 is TGCGCCAGCAGTCAATCTTCTGCGATAGAAGGTCTGGACACTGAAGCTTTCTTT.

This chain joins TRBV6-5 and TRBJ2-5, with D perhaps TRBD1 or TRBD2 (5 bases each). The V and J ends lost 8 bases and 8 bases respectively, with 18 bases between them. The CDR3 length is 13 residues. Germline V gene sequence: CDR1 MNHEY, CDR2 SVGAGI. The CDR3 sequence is CASSRGTEGTQYF. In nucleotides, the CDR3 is TGTGCCAGCTCCAGAGGGACGGAAGGAACCCAGTACTTC.

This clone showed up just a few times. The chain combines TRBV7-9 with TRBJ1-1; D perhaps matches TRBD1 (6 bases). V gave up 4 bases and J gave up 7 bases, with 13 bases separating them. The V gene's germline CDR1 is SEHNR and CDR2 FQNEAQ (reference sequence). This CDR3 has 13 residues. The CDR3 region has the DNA TGTGCCAGCAGCTCCCTACAGGGAGATGAAGCTTTCTTT. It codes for CASSSLQGDEAFF.